The 6 T cell receptor beta chains below were found in one sample sequenced in a study of identical twins. TCRdb reprocessed the 5' RACE reads via MiXCR and lists one record per CDR3 protein. Among some 320,000 distinct CDR3 sequences listed, 9% to 15% were seen once. These data are also associated with another study on yellow fever vaccine responses in identical twins.

The sample was CD8+ T cells sorted from blood. These receptors all stem from a woman aged 18-29 years in good health.

The V call is TRBV20-1, the J call TRBJ1-2; tentative D call: TRBD1 (6 bases). CDR1 is DFQATT and CDR2 is SNEGSKA in the germline V gene (reference sequence). V was shortened by 8 bases and J by 5 bases, with 18 bases between the two germline ends. The CDR3 contains 13 residues. CDR3 sequence: CSTRTATGYGYTF. The CDR3 coding sequence is TGCAGTACCCGGACAGCAACGGGGTATGGCTACACCTTC.

J is TRBJ1-1 and V is TRBV7-8; tentative D call: TRBD1 (6 bases). Trimming removed 7 bases at V and 7 bases at J, with 10 bases between. CDR1 and CDR2 from the germline V gene are SGHVS and FQNEAQ. This CDR3 has 11 amino acids. For the CDR3, the DNA is TGTGCCAGCATCGGGGGCATTGAAGCTTTCTTT. It is translated as CASIGGIEAFF.

The J gene is TRBJ2-7, the V gene TRBV11-2, with a possible D match to TRBD1 (5 bases). The CDR3 is 15 amino acids. Germline CDR1 reads SGHAT; CDR2 reads FQNNGV. The ends were cut back, 3 bases at V and 3 bases at J, with 15 bases in the middle. CDR3 residues: CASSLEWGRHYEQYV. The CDR3 nucleotides read TGTGCCAGCAGCTTGGAGTGGGGCAGACACTACGAGCAGTACGTC.

The chain couples TRBV24-1 to TRBJ2-3, with 11 bases aligning to TRBD2. The CDR3 runs 17 residues. Germline lookup yields CDR1 KGHDR and CDR2 SFDVKD. V shed 4 bases, J shed 6 bases, and the junction held 11 bases outside the gene matches. The CDR3 nucleotides read TGTGCCACCAGTGACCCTAATACTAGCGGGAGAGGTGATACGCAGTATTTT. This encodes CATSDPNTSGRGDTQYF.

This chain uses TRBV2 with TRBJ2-5; D may correspond to TRBD1 or TRBD2 (5 bases each). Germline CDR1 SNHLY, CDR2 FYNNEI. The CDR3 contains 12 residues. V was pared by 7 bases and J by 5 bases, with 11 bases between. The CDR3 sequence: CASIGTVETQYF. The CDR3 DNA reads as TGTGCCAGCATCGGGACGGTTGAGACCCAGTACTTC.

This clonotype showed up many times. The chain employs TRBV20-1 and TRBJ1-3, with no clear D. The CDR3 extends over 14 amino acids. The V end was cut by 3 bases, the J end by 4 bases, with 13 bases between. The germline V gene encodes CDR1 DFQATT and CDR2 SNEGSKA (reference sequence). As DNA, the CDR3 is TGCAGTGCTAGTCCCCCGGACCTAGGAAACACCATATATTTT. This encodes CSASPPDLGNTIYF.